The 13 T cell receptor beta chains in this list originate from one sample, sequenced in a study of radiotherapy plus CTLA-4 blockade in lung cancer. Clones were read by immunoSEQ multiplex PCR, and TCRdb kept only the in-frame ones, dropping some. The table lists over 85,000 clones, around 90% of them singletons. The source material was peripheral blood, sampled from a patient treated with radiotherapy plus ipilimumab. The source is a human donor with non-small cell lung cancer that progressed on radiotherapy plus ipilimumab.

V gene TRBV6-6 combines with J gene TRBJ1-1; 8 positions agree with TRBD1. Per the germline V gene, CDR1 is MNHNY and CDR2 is SVGAGI (reference sequence). V gave up 7 bases and J gave up 11 bases; unmatched junction bases: 9. This CDR3 is 12 amino acids long. The DNA of the CDR3 is TGTGCCAGCACACCCCACAGGGGGTACGCTTTCTTT. It is translated as CASTPHRGYAFF.

The rearrangement joins TRBV18 to TRBJ1-1; no definite D call. The ends were cut back, 8 bases at V and 3 bases at J, with 13 bases in the middle. This CDR3 region has 13 residues. The germline V gene encodes CDR1 KGHSH and CDR2 LQKENI. The CDR3 loop reads CASKPGFDTEAFF. The CDR3 coding sequence is TGTGCCAGCAAACCGGGGTTTGACACTGAAGCTTTCTTT.

CDR3 residues: CASSEAQALTEAFF. The CDR3 DNA follows: TGTGCCAGCAGTGAAGCCCAGGCCCTCACTGAAGCTTTCTTT. V is TRBV6-1 and J is TRBJ1-1; D is unclear. CDR1 is MNHNS, CDR2 SASEGT, per germline. This CDR3 has 14 amino acids. Trimming removed 0 bases at V and 4 bases at J, with 9 bases between.

The chain has TRBV5-1 and TRBJ2-1; D is unclear. Germline CDR1 and CDR2: SGHRS and YFSETQ. Trimming stripped 5 bases from V and 0 bases from J, with 12 bases between. CDR3 length equals 15 residues. In DNA, the CDR3 is TGCGCCAGCAGACAATCCGCCCGCTCCTACAATGAGCAGTTCTTC. Translated, it gives CASRQSARSYNEQFF.

The chain recombines TRBV7-3 with TRBJ2-1, with D possibly TRBD2 on 6 matching bases. Germline lookup yields CDR1 SGHTA and CDR2 FQGTGA. The CDR3 loop spans 15 amino acids. V was trimmed by 5 bases and J by 0 bases, leaving 11 bases between them. The CDR3 DNA reads TGTGCCAGCAGCCTCGTTAGCGGCTCCTACAATGAGCAGTTCTTC. Translating it yields CASSLVSGSYNEQFF.

The rearrangement joins TRBV5-1 to TRBJ2-3; D is uncertain. CDR1 and CDR2 from the germline V gene are SGHRS and YFSETQ. Trimming left V 0 bases short and J 2 bases short, with 7 bases between. The CDR3 is 14 amino acids. For the CDR3, the DNA is TGCGCCAGCAGCTTGGACTGGGCCACAGATACGCAGTATTTT. Encoded protein: CASSLDWATDTQYF.

This clone was seen just once. The V call is TRBV19, the J call TRBJ2-2; 13 nucleotides agree with TRBD2. The CDR3 contains 15 residues. V lost 5 bases to trimming and J lost 4 bases; unmatched junction nucleotides: 1. The germline V gene has CDR1 LNHDA and CDR2 SQIVND (reference sequence). CDR3 sequence: CASSGLAGATGELFF. The CDR3, as DNA: TGTGCCAGTAGTGGACTAGCGGGAGCCACCGGGGAGCTGTTTTTT.

For the CDR3, the DNA is TGTGCCAGCAGCCAGCCGGCAGGGATAGGGGAGCAGTACTTC. Encoded protein: CASSQPAGIGEQYF. The rearrangement uses TRBV7-9 and TRBJ2-7, with D perhaps TRBD1 (5 bases). Germline loops: CDR1 SEHNR, CDR2 FQNEAQ (reference sequence). The CDR3 extends over 14 amino acids. Trimming cost V 5 bases and J 7 bases, with 18 bases left between them.

V gene TRBV5-1 combines with J gene TRBJ2-5, with 9 bases identical to TRBD1. The CDR3 totals 16 residues. Per germline, CDR1 SGHRS and CDR2 YFSETQ. With V trimmed by 4 bases and J by 4 bases, 11 bases remained unmatched. The CDR3 sequence: CASSQVGQGKGETQYF. The CDR3 DNA reads as TGCGCCAGCAGCCAAGTAGGACAGGGGAAGGGAGAGACCCAGTACTTC.

The V call is TRBV19, the J call TRBJ2-7, with 10 bases lining up with TRBD2. The CDR3 is 14 amino acids. The trim removed 5 bases at V and 2 bases at J, leaving 3 bases unmatched. The V gene's germline CDR1 is LNHDA and CDR2 SQIVND (reference sequence). The DNA of the CDR3 is TGTGCCAGTAGTGCCCTAGCGGGAGCCTACGAGCAGTACTTC. Its protein product is CASSALAGAYEQYF.

V is TRBV27 and J is TRBJ1-1; D is perhaps TRBD1 (6 bases). The V end was cut by 0 bases, the J end by 2 bases, with 19 bases between. The CDR3 spans 18 residues. Germline loops: CDR1 MNHEY, CDR2 SMNVEV (reference sequence). CDR3 nucleotide sequence: TGTGCCAGCAGTTTATCGAGTGGGGTTGGGGGGCAAAACACTGAAGCTTTCTTT. Protein product: CASSLSSGVGGQNTEAFF.

V and J are TRBV6-5 and TRBJ2-7; maybe TRBD1 (6 bases). The germline V and J ends were trimmed by 6 bases and 0 bases, with 15 bases remaining between them. CDR1 is MNHEY and CDR2 is SVGAGI in the germline V gene. The CDR3 consists of 15 residues. CDR3 nucleotides: TGTGCCAGCAGCCAACAGGGAGCCAACTCCTACGAGCAGTACTTC. It translates to CASSQQGANSYEQYF.

V usage is TRBV6-7 and J usage is TRBJ2-1; 7 bases agree with TRBD2. TRBV6-7 is classed as an ORF, of uncertain function. The junction had 8 bases not matched to a gene; V was cut back by 6 bases and J by 3 bases. CDR3 length equals 15 residues. CDR3 DNA: TGTGCCAGCAGGAGTATCGGGACTAACTACAATGAGCAGTTCTTC. This encodes CASRSIGTNYNEQFF.